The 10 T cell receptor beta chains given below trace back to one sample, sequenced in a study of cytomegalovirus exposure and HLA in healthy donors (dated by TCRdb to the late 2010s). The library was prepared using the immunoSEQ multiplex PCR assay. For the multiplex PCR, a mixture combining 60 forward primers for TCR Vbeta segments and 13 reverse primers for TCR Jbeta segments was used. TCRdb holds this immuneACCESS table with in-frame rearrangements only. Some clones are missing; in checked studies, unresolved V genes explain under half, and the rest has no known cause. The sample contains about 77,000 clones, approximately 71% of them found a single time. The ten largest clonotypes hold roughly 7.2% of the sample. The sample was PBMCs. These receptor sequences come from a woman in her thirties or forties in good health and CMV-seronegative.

This chain's CDR3 is CSAGQVLNTEAFF. The CDR3 region has the DNA TGCAGCGCAGGACAGGTTTTGAACACTGAAGCTTTCTTT. This chain connects TRBV29-1 to TRBJ1-1; TRBD1 agrees at 7 bases. Unmatched junction bases numbered 5, after V lost 7 bases and J lost 0 bases. The CDR3 covers 13 residues. The V gene's germline CDR1 is SQVTM and CDR2 ANQGSEA.

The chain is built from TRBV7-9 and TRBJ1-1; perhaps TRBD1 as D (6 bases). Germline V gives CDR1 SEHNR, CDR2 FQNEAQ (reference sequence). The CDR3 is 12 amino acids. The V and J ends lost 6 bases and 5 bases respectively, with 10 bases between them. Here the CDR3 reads CASSSRGTEAFF. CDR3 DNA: TGTGCCAGCAGTTCCAGGGGAACTGAAGCTTTCTTT.

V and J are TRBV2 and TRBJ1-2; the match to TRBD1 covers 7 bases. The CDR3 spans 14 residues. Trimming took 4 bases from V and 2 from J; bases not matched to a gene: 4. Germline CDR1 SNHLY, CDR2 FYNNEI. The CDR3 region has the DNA TGTGCCAGCAGTGCAGACAGGGACAACTATGGCTACACCTTC. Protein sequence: CASSADRDNYGYTF.

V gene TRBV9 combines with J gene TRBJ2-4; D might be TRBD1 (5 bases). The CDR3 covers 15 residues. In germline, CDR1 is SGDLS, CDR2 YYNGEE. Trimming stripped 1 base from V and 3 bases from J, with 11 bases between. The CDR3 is CASSVTWGLKNIQYF. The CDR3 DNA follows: TGTGCCAGCAGCGTAACGTGGGGCCTCAAAAACATTCAGTACTTC.

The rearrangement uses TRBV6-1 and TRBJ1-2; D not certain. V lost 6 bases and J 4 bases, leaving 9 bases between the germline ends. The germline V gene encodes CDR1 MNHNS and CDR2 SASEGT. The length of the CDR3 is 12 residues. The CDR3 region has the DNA TGTGCCAGCAGCGACTTATTCTATGGCTACACCTTC. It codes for CASSDLFYGYTF.

The CDR3: CASSTTGGVSYEQYF. For the CDR3, the DNA is TGTGCCAGTAGTACGACAGGGGGTGTCTCCTACGAGCAGTACTTC. V gene TRBV19 combines with J gene TRBJ2-7; TRBD1 agrees at 9 bases. The germline V gene has CDR1 LNHDA and CDR2 SQIVND (reference sequence). The CDR3 has 15 amino acids. Unmatched junction bases numbered 4, after V lost 4 bases and J lost 0 bases.

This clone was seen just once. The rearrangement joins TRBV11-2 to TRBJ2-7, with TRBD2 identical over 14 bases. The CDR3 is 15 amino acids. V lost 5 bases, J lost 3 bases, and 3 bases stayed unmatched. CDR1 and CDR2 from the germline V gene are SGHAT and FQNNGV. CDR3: CASSRGTSGSYEQYF. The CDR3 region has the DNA TGTGCCAGCAGCCGCGGGACTAGCGGGAGCTACGAGCAGTACTTC.

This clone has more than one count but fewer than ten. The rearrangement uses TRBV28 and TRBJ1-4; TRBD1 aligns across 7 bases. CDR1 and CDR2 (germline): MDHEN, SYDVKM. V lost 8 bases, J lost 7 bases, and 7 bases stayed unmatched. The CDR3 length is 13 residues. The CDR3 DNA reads TGTGCCAGCCTCGGCCAGGGGGTTGAAAAACTGTTTTTT. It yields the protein CASLGQGVEKLFF.

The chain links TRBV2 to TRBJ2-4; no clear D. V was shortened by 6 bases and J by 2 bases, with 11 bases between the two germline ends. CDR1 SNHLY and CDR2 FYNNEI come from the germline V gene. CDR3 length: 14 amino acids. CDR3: CASSLTVTKNIQYF. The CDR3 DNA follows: TGTGCCAGCAGCCTCACAGTGACCAAAAACATTCAGTACTTC.

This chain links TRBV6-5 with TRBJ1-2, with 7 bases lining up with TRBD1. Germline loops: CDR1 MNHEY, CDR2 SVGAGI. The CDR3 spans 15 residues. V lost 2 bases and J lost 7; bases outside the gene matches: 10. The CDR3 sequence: CASSYTADRVSGYTF. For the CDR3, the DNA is TGTGCCAGCAGTTACACAGCAGACAGGGTCTCTGGCTACACCTTC.